The clone carrying this T cell receptor (beta chain) was picked up many times. Per the original methods: Sampled TCR counts reached a median of approximately 94,000 per sample, with values ranging from about 23,224 to 700,000. TCRdb ran MiXCR on the RACE reads and lists one entry per CDR3 protein. TCRdb, not the original authors, processed these V and J calls. Here the sample spans roughly 53,000 distinct CDR3 sequences, approximately 9.9% being singletons. Time point defined: patch test 3, about 24 weeks after DPC sensitization. Treatment: therapeutic diphenylcyclopropenone sensitization with weekly scalp DPC. The entry originates in a study of human T cells and chemical hapten exposure. This CDR3 contains 14 residues. Germline V gene data show CDR1 as GTSNPN and CDR2 as SVGIG (reference sequence). Deletions cut 0 bases from V and 5 bases from J, with 11 bases between.

This sample comprised whole blood, obtained in connection with sensitization to the hapten diphenylcyclopropenone (DPC). This chain connects TRBV30 to TRBJ1-3, with unresolved D. The clonotype was recovered from a woman in her thirties or forties with alopecia areata. Some clones in this sample may be carry-over from other donors' samples. CDR3 DNA sequence: TGTGCCTGGAGTGTAATGGATGGAAGAAACACCATATATTTT. Its protein is CAWSVMDGRNTIYF.